This TCR beta chain was profiled in a study of T cells in Graves' hyperthyroidism and ophthalmopathy. Study at large: Blood from the periphery was taken at initial diagnosis, before any treatment.

Patients were excluded for uncontrolled infection, other autoimmune disease, pregnancy or lactation. Diagnoses used clinical symptoms, serum thyroxine and TRAb, thyroid ultrasound and orbital computed tomography. The CDR3 has 13 residues. Per the germline V gene, CDR1 is MDHEN and CDR2 is SYDVKM. TCR beta CDR3 regions were amplified from RNA. The TCR CDR3 first-round RT-PCR relied on the HTBI primer set. TCRdb independently ran MiXCR on the multiplex PCR reads; one entry per CDR3 protein. The sample carries 600,000 to 700,000 distinct CDR3 sequences, roughly 14% recorded once. Broader study findings: Peripheral blood also featured most of the thyroid clonotypes expanded above 0.001.

This clonotype came up many times. Antigen: not known. The junction departs from the called germline gene at one end, perhaps through a read error. The sample was blood. The chain recombines TRBV28 with TRBJ2-2, with D tentatively TRBD2 (5 bases). The sequence came from a woman aged 40 to 50 with Graves' ophthalmopathy. CDR3 DNA: TGTGCCGGCAGACCGGGGTACACCGGGGAGCTGTTTTTT. It encodes CAGRPGYTGELFF.